This TCR beta chain stems from a study of blood T cell repertoires in COVID-19. Across the study: Samples of COVID-19 (acute and convalescent) were obtained from the United States, Italy and Spain. PBMCs, B-cell-depleted T cells, or T cells were the source of the cDNA or gDNA that made up the material.

V lost 2 bases, J lost 7 bases, and 11 bases lay in between. The CDR3 covers 13 residues. CDR1 SGHAT and CDR2 FQNNGV come from the germline V gene. Study processing details: The authors estimated nucleated cell counts from reference gene primer amplification. Clones were read by immunoSEQ multiplex PCR, and TCRdb kept only the in-frame ones, dropping some. D and trimming were read from the DNA, whereas the V and J calls and clone size are those reported in that table. The data contain approximately 61,000 clones, roughly 80% of them singletons. J is TRBJ1-1 and V is TRBV11-2; D call uncertain. The sample taken for sequencing was peripheral blood. This TCR was sampled from a woman between 65 and 79 years old with acute or convalescent COVID-19. CDR3 DNA: TGTGCCAGCAGCTTATTAGGAGTGGATGAAGCTTTCTTT. The encoded protein is CASSLLGVDEAFF.